This entry lists 17 T cell receptor beta chains sequenced from one sample in a study of blood T cell repertoires in COVID-19. Clones were read by immunoSEQ multiplex PCR, and TCRdb kept only the in-frame ones, dropping some. The sample consists of 200,000 to 250,000 clones, 87% of them appearing once. Input material: peripheral blood. Receptor source: a woman aged 18 to 35 who had recovered from COVID-19.

The rearrangement links TRBV5-4 to TRBJ2-5; tentative D call: TRBD2 (5 bases). The germline V and J ends were trimmed by 0 bases and 0 bases, with 15 bases remaining between them. The CDR3 runs to 17 residues. CDR1 and CDR2 from the germline V gene are SGHNT and YYREEE (reference sequence). The chain's CDR3 is CASSLATLSGYQETQYF. CDR3 coding DNA: TGTGCCAGCAGCTTGGCCACTTTATCGGGGTACCAAGAGACCCAGTACTTC.

This clone was detected only a few times. CDR3 protein: CASSSPRSVGAFF. DNA of the CDR3: TGTGCCAGCAGCTCACCTCGGTCCGTTGGAGCTTTCTTT. V gene TRBV11-2 combines with J gene TRBJ1-1; D gene uncertain. Trimming removed 4 bases from V and 10 bases from J, with 16 bases in between. Germline V gene sequence: CDR1 SGHAT, CDR2 FQNNGV. This CDR3 has 13 amino acids.

The chain links TRBV5-6 to TRBJ1-5, with D possibly matching TRBD1 (6 bases). Germline CDR1 is SGHDT and CDR2 is YYEEEE. The V end lost 0 bases, the J end lost 0 bases, and 7 bases lay between the germline ends. This CDR3 has 15 amino acids. The CDR3: CASSLAGDSNQPQHF. The CDR3 nucleotides are TGTGCCAGCAGCTTGGCAGGGGATAGCAATCAGCCCCAGCATTTT.

The rearrangement uses TRBV6-2 or TRBV6-3 and TRBJ1-5; D unresolved. This CDR3 is 14 amino acids long. V gave up 5 bases and J gave up 0 bases, with 8 bases separating them. Germline V gives CDR1 MNHEY, CDR2 SVGEGT. The CDR3 loop is CASSDKLSNQPQHF. The CDR3 DNA follows: TGTGCCAGCAGTGACAAACTTAGCAATCAGCCCCAGCATTTT.

The chain has TRBV7-9 and TRBJ1-4, with no clear D. V was shortened by 7 bases and J by 5 bases, with 11 bases between the two germline ends. The CDR3 runs 13 residues. Looked up from germline, CDR1 is SEHNR and CDR2 is FQNEAQ (reference sequence). CDR3 coding DNA: TGTGCCAGCAATCGAGAGACAAATGAAAAACTGTTTTTT. It encodes CASNRETNEKLFF. The whole variable domain, remainder taken from reference TRBV7-9 and TRBJ1-4, is DTGVSQNPRHKITKRGQNVTFRCDPISEHNRLYWYRQTLGQGPEFLTYFQNEAQLEKSRLLSDRFSAERPKGSFSTLEIQRTEQGDSAMYLCASNRETNEKLFFGSGTQLSVL.

This chain uses TRBV24-1 with TRBJ1-1, with D uncertain. CDR1 and CDR2 from the germline V gene are KGHDR and SFDVKD. The V end was cut by 2 bases, the J end by 4 bases, with 7 bases between. There are 13 residues in the CDR3. In nucleotides, the CDR3 is TGTGCCACCAGTGATTCGGCAGGCACTGAAGCTTTCTTT. Its protein product is CATSDSAGTEAFF.

V usage is TRBV19 and J usage is TRBJ1-4; 7 bases fit TRBD1. The CDR3 runs to 17 residues. Trimming removed 1 base from V and 5 bases from J; junction bases left unmatched: 10. Per the germline V gene, CDR1 is LNHDA and CDR2 is SQIVND (reference sequence). In DNA, the CDR3 is TGTGCCAGTAGTATAGGTCTACACGGGACAGCGAATGAAAAACTGTTTTTT. This codes for CASSIGLHGTANEKLFF.

This sequence joins TRBV9 and TRBJ2-5; D is undetermined. This CDR3 spans 13 amino acids. Germline V gene sequence: CDR1 SGDLS, CDR2 YYNGEE. V was clipped by 3 bases and J by 2 bases, with 8 bases between them. This CDR3 is CASSEPKQETQYF. The CDR3 DNA reads as TGTGCCAGCAGCGAGCCGAAACAAGAGACCCAGTACTTC.

The V and J genes are TRBV11-2 and TRBJ2-3; TRBD2 agrees at 13 bases. Germline values: CDR1 SGHAT, CDR2 FQNNGV. This CDR3 is built from 15 residues. V dropped 8 bases and J dropped 6; count of bases not matched to a gene: 8. For the CDR3, the DNA is TGTGCCAGCCGAGGACTAGCGGGAGTGGGGGATACGCAGTATTTT. This translates into CASRGLAGVGDTQYF.

In this sample, this clone turned up once. The chain joins TRBV30 to TRBJ2-7; D possibly corresponds to TRBD1 (5 bases). Trimming removed 6 bases from V and 4 bases from J, with 13 bases in between. Germline lookup yields CDR1 GTSNPN and CDR2 SVGIG (reference sequence). The CDR3 has 12 residues. CDR3 coding DNA: TGTGCCTGCCGACAGACCCTATACGAGCAGTACTTC. This codes for CACRQTLYEQYF.

The rearrangement links TRBV28 to TRBJ2-5, with a possible D match to TRBD2 (6 bases). Germline CDR1 is MDHEN and CDR2 is SYDVKM. V gave up 10 bases and J gave up 5 bases, with 17 bases separating them. The CDR3 has 13 amino acids. CDR3 in DNA: TGTGCCACCAACCCAACGGGAGATGAGACCCAGTACTTC. The encoded protein is CATNPTGDETQYF.

CDR3 protein: CASSQGGGYSSYNEQFF. CDR3 DNA sequence: TGTGCCAGCAGCCAAGGAGGCGGGTATAGCTCCTACAATGAGCAGTTCTTC. The chain employs TRBV4-2 and TRBJ2-1; D perhaps matches TRBD2 (5 bases). This CDR3 has 17 amino acids. V lost 1 base and J lost 0, with 13 bases in between. CDR1 is LGHNA, CDR2 YNFKEQ, per germline.

The V gene is TRBV7-9, the J gene TRBJ1-2; D unclear. Trimming cost V 2 bases and J 6 bases, with 19 bases left between them. Germline V gene sequence: CDR1 SEHNR, CDR2 FQNEAQ (reference sequence). The CDR3 sequence is 16 residues long. The CDR3 loop is CASSLNGQTGAHGYTF. The CDR3 DNA reads TGTGCCAGCAGCTTAAATGGTCAGACGGGAGCCCATGGCTACACCTTC.

This clone was found a few times. The chain links TRBV30 to TRBJ1-5; 10 bases map to TRBD1. The CDR3 consists of 15 residues. Germline V gene data show CDR1 as GTSNPN and CDR2 as SVGIG (reference sequence). The junction had 5 bases not matched to a gene; V was cut back by 1 base and J by 5 bases. CDR3 protein: CAWSAQTGGDQPQHF. The CDR3 DNA is TGTGCCTGGAGTGCTCAGACAGGGGGCGATCAGCCCCAGCATTTT.

V usage is TRBV6-1 and J usage is TRBJ2-2; a weak D match, TRBD2 (6 bases). The CDR3 runs to 15 residues. V was trimmed by 3 bases and J by 5 bases, leaving 13 bases between them. Germline V gene data show CDR1 as MNHNS and CDR2 as SASEGT. CDR3 amino acids: CASSEWWAGTGELFF. The DNA of the CDR3 is TGTGCCAGCAGTGAGTGGTGGGCGGGAACCGGGGAGCTGTTTTTT.

This clone was detected once. Written as DNA, the CDR3 is TGTGCCAGCAGTACACCCCCGGGACAGGGGGCAGATACGCAGTATTTT. Protein product: CASSTPPGQGADTQYF. The chain carries TRBV2 and TRBJ2-3, with TRBD1 identical over 11 bases. CDR1 is SNHLY and CDR2 is FYNNEI in the germline V gene. The trim removed 5 bases at V and 4 bases at J, leaving 8 bases unmatched. CDR3 length: 16 amino acids.

The V and J genes are TRBV11-2 and TRBJ2-5, with a weak D call TRBD2 (7 bases). This CDR3 contains 12 residues. In germline, CDR1 is SGHAT, CDR2 FQNNGV. Trimming took 6 bases from V and 5 from J, leaving 10 bases between them. CDR3 in DNA: TGTGCCAGCAGGAGGGGGGGGGAGACCCAGTACTTC. Translation: CASRRGGETQYF.